The 16 T cell receptor beta chains listed next were all sequenced from one sample in a study of human T cells and chemical hapten exposure. Each CDR3 protein gets one entry after TCRdb re-called the RACE reads with MiXCR. The sample shows fewer than 500,000 distinct CDR3 sequences, around 4.8% of them seen only once. Time point specified: patch test 1, 2 weeks after DPC sensitization. Treatment given: therapeutic diphenylcyclopropenone sensitization with weekly scalp DPC. The sequencing used whole blood, collected in connection with sensitization to the hapten diphenylcyclopropenone (DPC). The source is a woman aged 45-65 years with alopecia areata. Some clones in this sample may be carry-over from other donors' samples.

The chain is built from TRBV5-1 and TRBJ1-1; maybe TRBD1 (5 bases). The CDR3 extends over 15 amino acids. Trimming shortened V by 0 bases and J by 5 bases, and 14 bases separated the two germline ends. CDR1 and CDR2 (germline): SGHRS, YFSETQ. The CDR3 loop reads CASSLGGRTETEAFF. The DNA for the CDR3 is TGCGCCAGCAGCTTGGGGGGGAGGACGGAGACTGAAGCTTTCTTT.

This clonotype was counted ten times or more. The rearrangement uses TRBV12-3 or TRBV12-4 and TRBJ2-1; 10 bases fit TRBD2. The CDR3 runs to 18 residues. Losses at the gene ends were 4 bases for V and 4 bases for J; bases not matched to a gene: 13. This chain's CDR3 is CASSSLIRLAGMYNEQFF. The CDR3 DNA sequence: TGTGCCAGCAGTTCCCTTATCCGACTAGCGGGTATGTACAATGAGCAGTTCTTC.

Ten or more counts support this clonotype. The chain joins TRBV7-9 to TRBJ1-6; D not resolved. This CDR3 is built from 14 residues. The V gene's germline CDR1 is SEHNR and CDR2 FQNEAQ (reference sequence). With 5 bases removed from V and 2 bases from J, the gap between germline ends came to 7 bases. The CDR3 spells CASSIGTYNSPLHF. The CDR3 DNA is TGTGCCAGCAGCATTGGGACCTATAATTCACCCCTCCACTTT.

This rearrangement joins TRBV5-1 to TRBJ2-3; D gene uncertain. The CDR3 length is 15 residues. Germline V gene sequence: CDR1 SGHRS, CDR2 YFSETQ. V dropped 5 bases and J dropped 0 bases, with 13 bases sitting between them. CDR3 sequence: CASRERASSTDTQYF. The CDR3, as DNA: TGCGCCAGCAGGGAGAGAGCTTCTAGCACAGATACGCAGTATTTT. The whole variable domain, filled in from reference TRBV5-1 and TRBJ2-3, reads KAGVTQTPRYLIKTRGQQVTLSCSPISGHRSVSWYQQTPGQGLQFLFEYFSETQRNKGNFPGRFSGRQFSNSRSEMNVSTLELGDSALYLCASRERASSTDTQYFGPGTRLTVL.

This clonotype has at least ten counts. This rearrangement joins TRBV28 to TRBJ1-5, with D possibly being TRBD1 (6 bases). The CDR3 consists of 14 residues. The germline gives CDR1 MDHEN, CDR2 SYDVKM. V was shortened by 11 bases and J by 3 bases, with 17 bases between the two germline ends. CDR3 region: CASVRDRINQPQHF. CDR3 coding DNA: TGTGCCTCCGTACGAGACAGGATCAATCAGCCCCAGCATTTT.

This clonotype was found many times. This sequence joins TRBV7-9 and TRBJ1-4; D is unresolved. Trimming cost V 1 base and J 5 bases, with 11 bases left between them. From germline, CDR1 is SEHNR and CDR2 FQNEAQ (reference sequence). The CDR3 length is 15 residues. CDR3 sequence: CASSLVTGSNEKLFF. As DNA, the CDR3 is TGTGCCAGCAGCTTAGTGACCGGTTCCAATGAAAAACTGTTTTTT.

The sample holds a few counts of this clonotype. This chain uses TRBV5-1 with TRBJ2-5; the match to TRBD2 covers 7 bases. CDR1 and CDR2 from the germline V gene are SGHRS and YFSETQ. V shed 0 bases, J shed 4 bases, and the junction held 3 bases outside the gene matches. The CDR3 is 14 amino acids. The DNA of the CDR3 is TGCGCCAGCAGCTTGGAAGCGGGACGAGAGACCCAGTACTTC. Translated, it gives CASSLEAGRETQYF.

This clonotype was observed at least ten times. The chain carries TRBV7-9 and TRBJ1-1; D is perhaps TRBD1 (5 bases). Germline V CDR1 and CDR2: SEHNR, FQNEAQ (reference sequence). The V gene lost 2 bases and the J gene lost 3 bases, with 7 bases spanning the gap. The CDR3 runs 13 residues. The CDR3: CASSLQGDTEAFF. In DNA, the CDR3 is TGTGCCAGCAGCTTACAGGGTGACACTGAAGCTTTCTTT.

This clonotype was counted a few times. This sequence joins TRBV2 and TRBJ2-7; TRBD2 matches 7 bases. This CDR3 comprises 12 residues. CDR1 SNHLY and CDR2 FYNNEI come from the germline V gene. Trimming took 6 bases from V and 6 from J; bases not matched to a gene: 5. The CDR3 sequence: CASRAGSVEQYF. The DNA for the CDR3 is TGTGCCAGCAGAGCGGGATCGGTCGAGCAGTACTTC.

This clonotype was observed at least ten times. The chain links TRBV6-5 to TRBJ2-7; D unclear. V dropped 5 bases and J dropped 2 bases, with 13 bases sitting between them. Germline V lookup: CDR1 MNHEY, CDR2 SVGAGI. This CDR3 is built from 14 residues. The CDR3 protein is CASSPLTAAYEQYF. The CDR3 nucleotides read TGTGCCAGCAGTCCGCTCACAGCTGCCTACGAGCAGTACTTC.

Ten or more counts support this clonotype. V gene TRBV7-6 combines with J gene TRBJ1-3; D is possibly TRBD1 (5 bases). This CDR3 spans 17 amino acids. Between the trimmed V and J ends, which lost 5 bases and 0 bases, there was a span of 17 bases. Germline-derived CDR1 and CDR2 are SGHVS and FNYEAQ. For the CDR3, the DNA is TGTGCCAGCAGCCCTGCCGGGGGATCGCTCTCTGGAAACACCATATATTTT. Protein: CASSPAGGSLSGNTIYF.

This clonotype was counted ten times or more. In DNA, the CDR3 is TGTGCCAGCACCCGCCAGGGTAGGACAGATACGCAGTATTTT. It codes for CASTRQGRTDTQYF. The chain employs TRBV12-3 or TRBV12-4 and TRBJ2-3; a possible D gene is TRBD1 (5 bases). Trimming removed 7 bases at V and 3 bases at J, with 14 bases between. This CDR3 comprises 14 residues.

This clonotype was seen many times. The V and J genes are TRBV11-2 and TRBJ2-1; perhaps TRBD2 as D (6 bases). The CDR3 has 17 residues. V lost 5 bases, J lost 0 bases, and 17 bases lay in between. Germline-derived CDR1 and CDR2 are SGHAT and FQNNGV. The CDR3 is CASSEALIADSYNEQFF. In nucleotides, the CDR3 is TGTGCCAGCAGCGAAGCCCTAATAGCGGACTCCTACAATGAGCAGTTCTTC.

This clonotype was counted many times. This chain uses TRBV7-9 with TRBJ1-2, with D perhaps TRBD1 (5 bases). Trimming stripped 7 bases from V and 3 bases from J, with 24 bases between. Germline V lookup: CDR1 SEHNR, CDR2 FQNEAQ (reference sequence). CDR3 length equals 17 residues. The CDR3 region is CASTRGSGRGDHYGYTF. DNA of the CDR3: TGTGCCAGCACCCGAGGTTCAGGGAGGGGAGACCACTATGGCTACACCTTC.

This clonotype was seen ten or more times. The gene calls are TRBV4-3 and TRBJ2-7; unclear D gene. The CDR3 length is 14 residues. Germline V gives CDR1 LGHNA, CDR2 YSLEER. V gave up 0 bases and J gave up 0 bases, with 6 bases separating them. CDR3 sequence reads: CASSQDESSYEQYF. In DNA, the CDR3 is TGCGCCAGCAGCCAAGACGAGAGCTCCTACGAGCAGTACTTC.

This clonotype has ten or more counts. The chain couples TRBV27 to TRBJ1-1, with unresolved D. This CDR3 has 15 residues. Germline CDR1 and CDR2: MNHEY and SMNVEV (reference sequence). Trimming took 4 bases from V and 0 from J, leaving 12 bases between them. This CDR3 reads CASSSWGVMNTEAFF. CDR3 DNA sequence: TGTGCCAGCAGTTCTTGGGGAGTTATGAACACTGAAGCTTTCTTT.